This TCR beta chain appears in the sequencing data of a study of cytomegalovirus exposure and HLA in healthy donors. In the study overall: The approximately 120 validation repertoires and the roughly 670 first-cohort repertoires shared a platform, a later analysis reported.

V lost 4 bases and J lost 0; bases outside the gene matches: 13. From germline, CDR1 is SGDLS and CDR2 YYNGEE. There are 18 residues in the CDR3. Produced via immunoSEQ multiplex PCR; TCRdb's table is partial and in-frame only. In the table there are tens of thousands of clones, approximately 94% of which are singletons. Study-wide results and caveats: Researchers counted roughly 150 TCR beta chains as cytomegalovirus-associated. Confirmation in vitro established that a few CMV-associated chains were specific for CMV antigens. The classifier reportedly diagnosed cytomegalovirus status with high sensitivity and specificity.

Worth noting for this clone: The antigen remains undetermined.

This TCR was recovered from a woman under 30 in good health and CMV-seropositive. The gene calls are TRBV9 and TRBJ2-7, with TRBD2 identical over 10 bases. The sample consisted of PBMCs. CDR3 amino acids: CASSSGGLAGEYSYEQYF. CDR3 bases: TGTGCCAGCAGCTCCGGGGGTCTAGCGGGGGAGTACTCCTACGAGCAGTACTTC.